These 3 T cell receptor beta chains were sequenced from one sample in a study of shared clonotypes between healthy human individuals. Sequenced by immunoSEQ multiplex PCR; TCRdb stores in-frame clones only, minus some. The sample has about 480,000 clones, over 75% seen once. Sequencing used PBMCs. The receptor set was obtained from a woman aged 40 to 49 in good health. Some clones in this sample may be carry-over from other donors' samples.

The genes are TRBV5-1 and TRBJ2-3, with unresolved D. The CDR3 is 14 residues long. Per the germline V gene, CDR1 is SGHRS and CDR2 is YFSETQ. V was trimmed by 3 bases and J by 0 bases, leaving 8 bases between them. The CDR3 protein is CASSSVSSTDTQYF. The CDR3 DNA reads TGCGCCAGCAGCTCCGTATCTAGCACAGATACGCAGTATTTT.

The chain carries TRBV23-1 and TRBJ1-1, with a possible D match to TRBD1 (6 bases). TRBV23-1 has ORF status, its function being uncertain. V dropped 0 bases and J dropped 10 bases, with 12 bases sitting between them. The CDR3 has 13 amino acids. CDR3 loop: CASSQSRQEGAFF. CDR3 DNA sequence: TGCGCCAGCAGTCAATCGAGACAGGAAGGAGCTTTCTTT.

The chain combines TRBV27 with TRBJ2-2; 9 bases fit TRBD2. Trimming removed 5 bases from V and 4 bases from J; junction bases left unmatched: 5. This CDR3 has 15 amino acids. CDR1 is MNHEY and CDR2 is SMNVEV in the germline V gene (reference sequence). The CDR3 region is CASSRAGGGTGELFF. Written as DNA, the CDR3 is TGTGCCAGCAGTAGAGCGGGAGGAGGCACCGGGGAGCTGTTTTTT.